The sequence of this T cell receptor beta chain was determined in a study of cytomegalovirus exposure and HLA in healthy donors. In the study overall: Previous work identified 100 million or so unique TCR beta sequences from roughly 170 million T cells. General study points: When the data were analyzed later, several of the most significant clusters appeared to be linked to common viral pathogens. Presence/absence analysis assumed near-uniform sequencing depth across donors.

All donors participated as healthy donors of bone marrow. Points on this clone: The target antigen is unknown.

V trimming: 4 bases; J trimming: 4 bases; junction bases outside the gene matches: 6. This CDR3 region has 15 residues. Germline V lookup: CDR1 LNHDA, CDR2 SQIVND (reference sequence). Both 60 Vbeta primers and 13 Jbeta primers went into the PCR. This table comes from immunoSEQ multiplex PCR, and its TCRdb copy is limited to in-frame clones, with some not included. The sample contains around 200,000 clones, less than 85% of which appear only once. This sequence originates from a boy younger than 18 in good health and CMV-seronegative. The sequenced sample consisted of PBMCs. This chain uses TRBV19 with TRBJ1-5, with 8 bases fitting TRBD1. In DNA form, the CDR3 reads TGTGCCAGTAGTACCACTAACAGGGGGAATCAGCCCCAGCATTTT. This gives the protein CASSTTNRGNQPQHF.